The 26 T cell receptor beta chains below all came from one sample that was sequenced in a study of T cells in Graves' hyperthyroidism and ophthalmopathy. Using RNA transcripts as the source, TCR beta CDR3 regions were amplified. A first-round RT-PCR of the TCR CDR3 used the HTBI primer set. TCRdb re-derived calls from the multiplex PCR reads in MiXCR, one entry per CDR3 protein. Found here are around 350,000 distinct CDR3 sequences, approximately 17% of them singletons; the top ten hold around 35%. Sequencing used blood. These TCRs come from a woman in her thirties with Graves' hyperthyroidism that later progressed to Graves' ophthalmopathy.

As concerns this clonotype: A much more abundant neighbour one base away suggests this may be a read error. The chain couples TRBV5-1 to TRBJ2-1; 11 positions agree with TRBD2. Germline assignment: CDR1 SGHRS and CDR2 YFSETQ. V trimming: 4 bases; J trimming: 1 base; junction bases outside the gene matches: 7. CDR3 length: 17 residues. The CDR3 sequence is CASSLGLAGPSYNEQFF. The CDR3 nucleotides read TGCGCCAGCAGCCTAGGACTAGCGGGCCCTTCCTACAATGAGCAGTTCTTC.

The V call is TRBV19, the J call TRBJ1-5, with D possibly matching TRBD1 (5 bases). Germline CDR1 and CDR2: LNHDA and SQIVND (reference sequence). The CDR3 spans 12 residues. Trimming left V 10 bases short and J 3 bases short, with 10 bases between. CDR3 residues: CATGQPNQPQHF. Here the CDR3 DNA reads TGTGCCACAGGGCAGCCCAATCAGCCCCAGCATTTT.

The sample holds many counts of this clonotype. The chain recombines TRBV28 with TRBJ2-3; 8 bases are shared with TRBD1. V was pared by 6 bases and J by 4 bases, with 3 bases of the junction left unmatched. Germline values: CDR1 MDHEN, CDR2 SYDVKM. The CDR3 length is 13 residues. This CDR3 reads CASRQGAADTQYF. The CDR3 nucleotides are TGTGCCAGCAGGCAGGGGGCTGCAGATACGCAGTATTTT. Full variable domain (remainder filled in from reference TRBV28 and TRBJ2-3): DVKVTQSSRYLVKRTGEKVFLECVQDMDHENMFWYRQDPGLGLRLIYFSYDVKMKEKGDIPEGYSVSREKKERFSLILESASTNQTSMYLCASRQGAADTQYFGPGTRLTVL.

This clonotype showed up many times. The chain has TRBV20-1 and TRBJ1-6, with TRBD1 as a possible D gene (5 bases). Looked up from germline, CDR1 is DFQATT and CDR2 is SNEGSKA (reference sequence). CDR3 length: 13 amino acids. V dropped 2 bases and J dropped 12 bases, with 14 bases sitting between them. The CDR3 DNA is TGCAGTGCTAGACGATCGGGACGGGAACCCCTCCACTTT. Protein product: CSARRSGREPLHF.

This clonotype was seen repeatedly, ten times or more. V usage is TRBV29-1 and J usage is TRBJ1-1; TRBD1 might be the D (6 bases). The V and J ends lost 7 bases and 4 bases respectively, with 19 bases between them. The CDR3 runs to 14 residues. Per the germline V gene, CDR1 is SQVTM and CDR2 is ANQGSEA. The CDR3 loop reads CSAGGGTFITEAFF. The CDR3 nucleotides are TGCAGCGCCGGAGGGGGGACCTTCATCACTGAAGCTTTCTTT.

This clonotype occurred many times. The V call is TRBV28, the J call TRBJ2-5, with unresolved D. Germline V gene lookup returns CDR1 MDHEN and CDR2 SYDVKM. V lost 1 base and J lost 5, with 5 bases in between. The CDR3 length is 12 residues. The chain's CDR3 is CASSLFRETQYF. The CDR3 coding sequence is TGTGCCAGCAGTTTATTTCGGGAGACCCAGTACTTC.

The sample holds many counts of this clonotype. V and J are TRBV30 and TRBJ2-1; TRBD2 agrees at 8 bases. CDR3 length equals 13 residues. Germline values: CDR1 GTSNPN, CDR2 SVGIG (reference sequence). V was clipped by 2 bases and J by 13 bases; unmatched bases: 10. CDR3 bases: TGTGCCTGGAGTATACTAGCGGCCGACACCCAGTTCTTC. It specifies CAWSILAADTQFF.

The chain combines TRBV5-1 with TRBJ1-2; 7 bases agree with TRBD1. The CDR3 is 15 amino acids. CDR1 and CDR2 (germline): SGHRS, YFSETQ. Unmatched junction bases numbered 9, after V lost 0 bases and J lost 7 bases. CDR3 region: CASSLGWGQPTGYTF. In nucleotides, the CDR3 is TGCGCCAGCAGCTTGGGATGGGGACAGCCAACTGGCTACACCTTC.

This clonotype was counted at least ten times. This chain uses TRBV9 with TRBJ2-1; no clear D. The V gene's germline CDR1 is SGDLS and CDR2 YYNGEE. The CDR3 extends over 13 amino acids. Trimming shortened V by 2 bases and J by 5 bases, and 8 bases separated the two germline ends. CDR3: CASSVVGDNEQFF. The CDR3 DNA reads TGTGCCAGCAGCGTGGTTGGGGACAATGAGCAGTTCTTC.

This clonotype has ten or more counts. This chain links TRBV28 with TRBJ2-2; D not resolved. Deletions cut 4 bases from V and 6 bases from J, with 9 bases between. Looked up from germline, CDR1 is MDHEN and CDR2 is SYDVKM. The CDR3 totals 13 residues. CDR3 coding DNA: TGTGCCAGCAGTTGGGCCCTATCCGGGGAGCTGTTTTTT. Encoded protein: CASSWALSGELFF.

The chain has TRBV6-5 and TRBJ2-5; D is perhaps TRBD2 (6 bases). The CDR3 consists of 13 residues. The germline V gene has CDR1 MNHEY and CDR2 SVGAGI. Trimming cost V 2 bases and J 5 bases, with 9 bases left between them. The CDR3 protein is CASSYGGLETQYF. The CDR3 DNA follows: TGTGCCAGCAGTTACGGAGGGTTGGAGACCCAGTACTTC.

The gene calls are TRBV7-2 and TRBJ1-4; no clear D gene. Germline V lookup: CDR1 SGHTA, CDR2 FQGNSA. CDR3 length equals 14 residues. The germline V and J ends were trimmed by 4 bases and 4 bases, with 10 bases remaining between them. The CDR3 here is CASSWAGHNEKLFF. The CDR3 nucleotides read TGTGCCAGCAGCTGGGCAGGTCATAATGAAAAACTGTTTTTT.

This clonotype occurred many times. The chain carries TRBV20-1 and TRBJ1-1, with D hard to call. CDR1 and CDR2 (germline): DFQATT, SNEGSKA (reference sequence). This CDR3 is built from 13 residues. The V gene lost 5 bases and the J gene lost 1 base, with 11 bases spanning the gap. The CDR3 bases are TGCAGTGCTGGAAGAAACCAGAACACTGAAGCTTTCTTT. This codes for CSAGRNQNTEAFF.

The table lists this clonotype with many counts. The J gene is TRBJ1-1, the V gene TRBV19; 8 bases match TRBD1. V dropped 6 bases and J dropped 8; count of bases not matched to a gene: 17. Germline-derived CDR1 and CDR2 are LNHDA and SQIVND (reference sequence). The CDR3 contains 16 residues. DNA of the CDR3: TGTGCCAGTAGGATCCGACAGGGGTCCGAGTTTCTGGAAGCTTTCTTT. It translates to CASRIRQGSEFLEAFF.

This clonotype was counted a few times. The CDR3 nucleotides read TGTGCCAGCAGTTTATCCCCGACGGACAGGGGTTACGAGCAGTACTTC. Translating it yields CASSLSPTDRGYEQYF. The rearrangement uses TRBV28 and TRBJ2-7; 9 bases are shared with TRBD1. V trimming: 1 base; J trimming: 4 bases; junction bases outside the gene matches: 8. CDR1 MDHEN and CDR2 SYDVKM come from the germline V gene. The CDR3 length is 16 residues.

This clonotype was seen at least ten times. The chain joins TRBV6-6 to TRBJ2-5; 9 bases are a match to TRBD2. V was pared by 1 base and J by 1 base, with 4 bases of the junction left unmatched. The germline V gene has CDR1 MNHNY and CDR2 SVGAGI (reference sequence). The CDR3 contains 16 residues. This CDR3 reads CASSYLASGAQETQYF. The CDR3 bases are TGTGCCAGCAGTTACTTGGCTAGCGGGGCCCAAGAGACCCAGTACTTC.

J is TRBJ1-5 and V is TRBV12-3 or TRBV12-4, with D perhaps matching TRBD1 (6 bases). This CDR3 has 15 residues. With 6 bases removed from V and 0 bases from J, the gap between germline ends came to 12 bases. Here the CDR3 DNA reads TGTGCCAGCAGCCCCGGGACATTTAGCAATCAGCCCCAGCATTTT. Translated, it gives CASSPGTFSNQPQHF.

This clonotype turned up a few times. This chain links TRBV11-2 with TRBJ2-1; 7 bases fit TRBD2. The CDR3 sequence is 15 residues long. Trimming took 5 bases from V and 0 from J; bases not matched to a gene: 4. Germline CDR1 is SGHAT and CDR2 is FQNNGV. The CDR3 loop is CASSPSGISYNEQFF. For the CDR3, the DNA is TGTGCCAGCAGCCCCAGCGGGATCTCCTACAATGAGCAGTTCTTC.

This chain uses TRBV6-5 with TRBJ2-1; D is unresolved. The V end lost 2 bases, the J end lost 5 bases, and 7 bases lay between the germline ends. CDR1 is MNHEY, CDR2 SVGAGI, per germline. CDR3 length: 13 amino acids. CDR3 coding DNA: TGTGCCAGCAGTTACGTAGCCAACAATGAGCAGTTCTTC. As protein: CASSYVANNEQFF.

This clonotype showed up many times. The gene calls are TRBV19 and TRBJ2-7; perhaps D is TRBD1 or TRBD2 (6 bases each). Trimming pared 5 bases from V and 3 bases from J, leaving 14 bases between. The germline V gene encodes CDR1 LNHDA and CDR2 SQIVND (reference sequence). This CDR3 region has 14 residues. The CDR3 loop reads CASSSRTAGYEQYF. CDR3 nucleotide sequence: TGTGCCAGTAGTTCAAGGACAGCGGGCTACGAGCAGTACTTC.

This clonotype was detected many times. CDR3 sequence (DNA): TGTGCCAGCAGTAGGGAAAGCTCCTACGAGCAGTACTTC. Its protein is CASSRESSYEQYF. V usage is TRBV6-2 or TRBV6-3 and J usage is TRBJ2-7; D is unclear. The germline V gene has CDR1 MNHEY and CDR2 SVGEGT. The CDR3 has 13 residues. The V and J ends lost 5 bases and 0 bases respectively, with 8 bases between them.

This clonotype was observed a single time. DNA for the CDR3: TGCAGTGCTAGACCCAAACTAGCGGGAGGGGAGCAAGAGACCCAGTACTTC. As protein: CSARPKLAGGEQETQYF. J is TRBJ2-5 and V is TRBV20-1, with 13 positions matching TRBD2. This CDR3 comprises 17 residues. CDR1 is DFQATT and CDR2 is SNEGSKA in the germline V gene (reference sequence). The V gene end was trimmed by 2 bases and the J gene end by 2 bases; junction bases not matched to a gene: 8.

This clonotype was recorded at least ten times. The chain combines TRBV6-1 with TRBJ1-5; 7 positions match TRBD1. Trimming cost V 4 bases and J 0 bases; bases outside gene matches: 12. This CDR3 contains 18 residues. Germline V gives CDR1 MNHNS, CDR2 SASEGT. CDR3 protein: CASSGSGTEFYSNQPQHF. CDR3 nucleotide sequence: TGTGCCAGCAGTGGATCCGGGACAGAATTCTATAGCAATCAGCCCCAGCATTTT.

This clonotype was counted at least ten times. This chain links TRBV27 with TRBJ2-3; D is perhaps TRBD1 (6 bases). There are 15 residues in the CDR3. Trimming cost V 4 bases and J 2 bases, with 13 bases left between them. Germline V gene sequence: CDR1 MNHEY, CDR2 SMNVEV (reference sequence). CDR3 protein: CASSSRQALTDTQYF. For the CDR3, the DNA is TGTGCCAGCAGTTCGCGACAGGCTCTCACAGATACGCAGTATTTT.

This clonotype has ten or more counts. The chain carries TRBV12-3 or TRBV12-4 and TRBJ2-5; the D is unclear. V dropped 3 bases and J dropped 5 bases, with 7 bases sitting between them. The length of the CDR3 is 12 residues. The CDR3 DNA reads TGTGCCAGCAGTTTTAGCAAGGAGACCCAGTACTTC. Protein product: CASSFSKETQYF.

The sample holds a few counts of this clonotype. The chain employs TRBV5-6 and TRBJ1-2, with no clear D. The germline V gene encodes CDR1 SGHDT and CDR2 YYEEEE. The CDR3 covers 14 residues. With 0 bases removed from V and 4 bases from J, the gap between germline ends came to 10 bases. The CDR3 DNA reads as TGTGCCAGCAGCTTGGTCTCTCAGTCCTATGGCTACACCTTC. Translating it yields CASSLVSQSYGYTF.